Listed below are T cell receptor beta chains from one sample, sequenced in a study of cytomegalovirus exposure and HLA in healthy donors. Generated by immunoSEQ multiplex PCR, the TCRdb table keeps only in-frame clones and is missing some. The data contain fewer than 110,000 clones, 82% of them singletons. Sample: PBMCs. Every receptor here comes from a man aged 25 to 40 in good health and CMV-seropositive. CDR3s include the opening cysteine and the closing phenylalanine or tryptophan. A D gene is named only where the DNA matches it firmly. A row's size may be missing; if present it is once, few, many or a size class.

j_gene | abundance | len | d_gene | v_gene | CDR3nt | CDR3aa
TRBJ2-3 | . | 14 | TRBD1 | TRBV2 | TGTGCCAGCAGTGTACAGGGGGTTGCAGATACGCAGTATTTT | CASSVQGVADTQYF
TRBJ2-1 | . | 11 | . | TRBV2 | TGTGCCAGCAGCAATTTAGCGGAGCAGTTCTTC | CASSNLAEQFF
TRBJ1-4 | . | 14 | TRBD1 | TRBV27 | TGTGCCAGTTCAGGGGGCAGGATGGGCGAAAAACTGTTTTTT | CASSGGRMGEKLFF
TRBJ1-1 | . | 15 | TRBD1 | TRBV4-1 | TGCGCCAGCAGCCAGCCCAGGGGGGCTCGCACTGAAGCTTTCTTT | CASSQPRGARTEAFF
TRBJ1-2 | . | 16 | . | TRBV7-8 | TGTGCCAGCCGCAAATCACGGCGGGAACAAAGGGATGGCTACACCTTC | CASRKSRREQRDGYTF
TRBJ2-7 | . | 14 | . | TRBV7-6 | TGTGCCAGCAGCGCATCGGGGGGCGCAGACGAGCAGTACTTC | CASSASGGADEQYF
TRBJ1-2 | once | 13 | . | TRBV9 | TGTGCCAGCAGCGTAGAGGCAGGGTATGGCTACACCTTC | CASSVEAGYGYTF
TRBJ2-1 | . | 18 | TRBD1 | TRBV27 | TGTGCCAGCAGGAAAATTCTCGGGACAGGGAGGGCCCACAATGAGCAGTTCTTC | CASRKILGTGRAHNEQFF
TRBJ2-7 | . | 16 | TRBD2 | TRBV5-1 | TGCGCCAGCAGCCCCTGGACTAGCGGGACTTCCTACGAGCAGTACTTC | CASSPWTSGTSYEQYF
TRBJ1-2 | once | 15 | TRBD1 | TRBV7-3 | TGTGCCAGCAGCTCCCAGGCGACAGGGGGGGATGGCTACACCTTC | CASSSQATGGDGYTF
TRBJ1-2 | . | 14 | TRBD1 | TRBV30 | TGTGCCTGGATCACGGACAGGAATAACTATGGCTACACCTTC | CAWITDRNNYGYTF
TRBJ1-2 | . | 14 | . | TRBV6-5 | TGTGCCAGCAGGTTTATTGAGGGCCCATATGGCTACACCTTC | CASRFIEGPYGYTF
TRBJ1-5 | . | 18 | TRBD1 | TRBV19 | TGTGCCAGTAGGCCGCGGACCCCCGGGACAGCGGGCAATCAGCCCCAGCATTTT | CASRPRTPGTAGNQPQHF
TRBJ1-5 | . | 15 | . | TRBV18 | TGTGCCAGCTCCGAGGGAGGATGGGTTAATCAGCCCCAGCATTTT | CASSEGGWVNQPQHF
TRBJ1-1 | . | 16 | TRBD1 | TRBV25-1 | TGTGCCAGCAGTGAATATAGGGTACAGGGGTACACTGAAGCTTTCTTT | CASSEYRVQGYTEAFF
TRBJ2-1 | . | 17 | TRBD2 | TRBV4-1 | TGCGCCAGCAGCCCCCGGATGCCTCGGGGGGAAAGGGGTGAGCAGTTCTTC | CASSPRMPRGERGEQFF
TRBJ1-1 | . | 14 | . | TRBV30 | TGTGCCTGGAGCGGGACACCCATGAACACTGAAGCTTTCTTT | CAWSGTPMNTEAFF
TRBJ2-1 | . | 14 | . | TRBV9 | TGTGCCAGCAATCGGGAAAACTCCTACAATGAGCAGTTCTTC | CASNRENSYNEQFF
TRBJ2-1 | . | 17 | . | TRBV7-9 | TGTTCCAGCAGCTTGGGGGCCCTAGGGGGGGTTTACAATGAGCAGTTCTTC | CSSSLGALGGVYNEQFF
TRBJ1-3 | few | 17 | TRBD1 | TRBV19 | TGTGCCAGTAGTGACCACGGGACAGGAGTTTCCGGAAACACCATATATTTT | CASSDHGTGVSGNTIYF
TRBJ1-1 | . | 16 | . | TRBV21-1 | TGTGCCAGCAGCTCTCGAGGGGACAGAGTGAACACTGAAGCTTTCTTT | CASSSRGDRVNTEAFF
TRBJ2-1 | . | 12 | . | TRBV6-5 | TGTGCCAGCAGACTCACAAGCGGTGAGCAGTTCTTC | CASRLTSGEQFF
TRBJ1-5 | once | 17 | . | TRBV7-9 | TGTGCCAGCAGCTTAGCGCAGAGGCGGCAGTTAAATCAGCCCCAGCATTTT | CASSLAQRRQLNQPQHF
TRBJ2-1 | once | 14 | TRBD2 | TRBV9 | TGTGCCAGCAGCGGGGGACTAGCGGTGAGTGAGCAGTTCTTC | CASSGGLAVSEQFF
TRBJ1-2 | . | 14 | TRBD1 | TRBV7-2 | TGTGCCAGCGCCTTCGACAGGGCTAACTATGGCTACACCTTC | CASAFDRANYGYTF
TRBJ1-1 | . | 11 | . | TRBV30 | TGTGAAGGCCAGGTGAACACTGAAGCTTTCTTT | CEGQVNTEAFF